The 6 T cell receptor beta chains below come from one sample, sequenced in a study of blood T cell repertoires in COVID-19. TCRdb's table, derived via immunoSEQ multiplex PCR, lists solely in-frame clones and lacks some. In the table there are about 190,000 clones, 78% of which are singletons. Sample: peripheral blood. All receptors come from a woman at least 80 years old with active or convalescent COVID-19.

This clone was detected only a few times. The rearrangement links TRBV28 to TRBJ1-4, with 7 bases fitting TRBD1. V trimming: 6 bases; J trimming: 7 bases; junction bases outside the gene matches: 8. The CDR3 sequence is 14 residues long. Germline V CDR1 and CDR2: MDHEN, SYDVKM. The CDR3 sequence: CASSPGQVVEKLFF. The DNA of the CDR3 is TGTGCCAGCAGCCCCGGACAGGTTGTTGAAAAACTGTTTTTT.

The genes are TRBV6-1 and TRBJ2-3; unclear D gene. V shed 0 bases and J shed 1 base, with 14 bases lying between them. This CDR3 contains 17 residues. Per germline, CDR1 MNHNS and CDR2 SASEGT. The CDR3 region is CASSEAASGWGTDTQYF. The CDR3 bases are TGTGCCAGCAGTGAAGCGGCCTCCGGGTGGGGCACAGATACGCAGTATTTT.

The chain joins TRBV27 to TRBJ1-6; D is unclear. The CDR3 spans 15 residues. Germline V gene sequence: CDR1 MNHEY, CDR2 SMNVEV (reference sequence). V was trimmed by 10 bases and J by 6 bases, leaving 19 bases between them. The CDR3 sequence is CATKTDGLFNSPLHF. The CDR3 region has the DNA TGTGCCACCAAAACCGACGGACTGTTTAATTCACCCCTCCACTTT.

J is TRBJ1-6 and V is TRBV9; D unclear. The CDR3 is made up of 12 amino acids. From germline, CDR1 is SGDLS and CDR2 YYNGEE. V lost 2 bases and J 12 bases, leaving 9 bases between the germline ends. CDR3 nucleotides: TGTGCCAGCAGCGTCGGGATACAACCCCTCCACTTT. This sequence encodes CASSVGIQPLHF.

The chain joins TRBV25-1 to TRBJ2-1; 9 nucleotides align to TRBD1. V shed 6 bases and J 9 bases; nucleotides not matched to a gene: 15. Germline V gene data show CDR1 as MGHDK and CDR2 as SYGVNS. The CDR3 runs 16 residues. The CDR3 reads CASRKNYGTGFGEQFF. The CDR3 DNA reads TGTGCCAGCAGGAAGAATTACGGGACAGGGTTCGGTGAGCAGTTCTTC.

The chain is built from TRBV11-2 and TRBJ1-1; 11 bases align to TRBD1. The germline V gene encodes CDR1 SGHAT and CDR2 FQNNGV. V was pared by 5 bases and J by 4 bases, with 12 bases of the junction left unmatched. CDR3 length: 17 residues. CDR3 protein: CASSTTGTGGPSTEAFF. In DNA, the CDR3 is TGTGCCAGCAGCACAACCGGGACAGGGGGTCCTAGCACTGAAGCTTTCTTT. Looking up the rest from reference TRBV11-2 and TRBJ1-1 gives the full variable domain: EAGVAQSPRYKIIEKRQSVAFWCNPISGHATLYWYQQILGQGPKLLIQFQNNGVVDDSQLPKDRFSAERLKGVDSTLKIQPAKLEDSAVYLCASSTTGTGGPSTEAFFGQGTRLTVV.